The rows below give T cell receptor beta chains drawn from one sample of a study of blood T cell repertoires in COVID-19. Clones were read by immunoSEQ multiplex PCR, and TCRdb kept only the in-frame ones, dropping some. This table holds around 130,000 clones, around 82% found once. Sequenced sample: peripheral blood. These TCRs come from a man in his 60s with acute or convalescent COVID-19. Both conserved end residues are part of each CDR3. The D gene is left open where the match is weak. Where a row states a size, it is once, few, many or the class of an expanded clone; other rows omit it.

cdr3_aa cdr3_nt d_call j_call v_call clone_size cdr3_length
CASSERFGQGRTGELFF TGTGCCAGCAGTGAAAGATTCGGACAGGGGAGGACCGGGGAGCTGTTTTTT TRBD1 TRBJ2-2 TRBV6-1 - 17
CATSRGDRAATDTQYF TGTGCCACCAGCAGGGGCGACAGGGCGGCAACAGATACGCAGTATTTT TRBD1 TRBJ2-3 TRBV15 few 16
CASSLHGGWGTEAFF TGTGCCAGCAGCCTACACGGGGGGTGGGGGACTGAAGCTTTCTTT - TRBJ1-1 TRBV3-1/TRBV3-2 - 15
CASSVPSGRASNTGELFF TGTGCCAGCAGCGTCCCTAGCGGGAGGGCCTCGAACACCGGGGAGCTGTTTTTT TRBD2 TRBJ2-2 TRBV9 - 18
CASTLGQGGEQYF TGTGCCAGCACCCTGGGCCAGGGGGGCGAGCAGTACTTC - TRBJ2-7 TRBV2 - 13
CASRTLRGATYNEQFF TGTGCCAGCAGAACTCTCCGGGGGGCCACCTACAATGAGCAGTTCTTC - TRBJ2-1 TRBV7-2 - 16
CASSIDRNTGELFF TGCGCCAGCAGCATCGACAGGAACACCGGGGAGCTGTTTTTT - TRBJ2-2 TRBV5-1 - 14
CASSETDRANEQYF TGTGCCAGCAGTGAAACCGACAGGGCAAACGAGCAGTACTTC TRBD1 TRBJ2-7 TRBV6-1 - 14
CASSPTARLADTQYF TGTGCCAGCAGCCCGACTGCGCGATTGGCAGATACGCAGTATTTT - TRBJ2-3 TRBV7-2 - 15
CSVFAGTSGGTGELFF TGCAGCGTTTTCGCCGGGACTAGCGGGGGAACCGGGGAGCTGTTTTTT TRBD2 TRBJ2-2 TRBV29-1 - 16
CASSLGGQGYQPQHF TGTGCCAGCAGCTTGGGGGGACAGGGATATCAGCCCCAGCATTTT TRBD1 TRBJ1-5 TRBV5-5 - 15
CASSLDRAGNQPQHF TGTGCCAGCAGCCTTGACAGGGCCGGCAATCAGCCCCAGCATTTT TRBD1 TRBJ1-5 TRBV7-8 - 15
CATSDWTRTEEETQYF TGTGCCACCAGTGATTGGACCCGGACGGAGGAAGAGACCCAGTACTTC - TRBJ2-5 TRBV24-1 - 16
CASSLGQGYEQYF TGTGCCAGTAGTCTGGGACAGGGCTACGAGCAGTACTTC TRBD1 TRBJ2-7 TRBV19 once 13
CASSLSGTYNEQFF TGTGCCAGCAGCTTATCCGGGACCTACAATGAGCAGTTCTTC - TRBJ2-1 TRBV11-2 - 14
CASSAGQGVYPSGNTIYF TGTGCCAGCAGCGCGGGACAGGGGGTATATCCCTCTGGAAACACCATATATTTT TRBD1 TRBJ1-3 TRBV7-6 - 18
CASSVGAGGSLNEQFF TGTGCCAGCAGCGTAGGGGCGGGGGGTTCCCTCAATGAGCAGTTCTTC TRBD2 TRBJ2-1 TRBV9 - 16
CASSRDRDEQFF TGTGCCAGCAGCAGGGACAGGGATGAGCAGTTCTTC TRBD1 TRBJ2-1 TRBV14 - 12
CASSPQSPRNQPQHF TGTGCCAGTAGTCCACAATCTCCCCGCAATCAGCCCCAGCATTTT - TRBJ1-5 TRBV19 - 15
CASSINRGPNTEAFF TGTGCCAGTAGTATAAACAGGGGACCGAACACTGAAGCTTTCTTT TRBD1 TRBJ1-1 TRBV19 - 15
CASSQHPQSHSRDYGYTF TGCGCCAGCAGTCAACACCCCCAATCTCACTCGAGGGACTATGGCTACACCTTC - TRBJ1-2 TRBV23-1 - 18
CATSGTQLGNEQFF TGTGCCACGAGTGGGACTCAGCTGGGCAATGAGCAGTTCTTC - TRBJ2-1 TRBV2 - 14